This T cell receptor beta chain was observed in a study of Ad26.COV2.S vaccination and SARS-CoV-2 variants. TCRdb's copy holds only in-frame clones and misses some; the assay was immunoSEQ multiplex PCR. Of some 390,000 clones listed, about nine tenths were seen once; the top ten hold around 1.9%. Treatment in this sample: approximately 18 received Ad26.COV2.S at low or high dose, single or two shots; roughly 5 received placebo; per-sample allocation not given. Specimen acquisition occurred on day 63 following the initial vaccine or placebo injection. Germline V CDR1 and CDR2: GTSNPN, SVGIG (reference sequence). The ends were cut back, 4 bases at V and 4 bases at J, with 10 bases in the middle. This CDR3 has 13 residues.

The sequence was obtained from a person between 18 and 65 years old who received the Ad26.COV2.S COVID-19 vaccine or a placebo. The rearrangement uses TRBV30 and TRBJ1-4; D is uncertain. This specimen was peripheral blood, taken in a trial of Ad26.COV2.S vaccine versus placebo. CDR3 bases: TGTGCCTGGAAGAGACAAGGTAATGAAAAACTGTTTTTT. This sequence encodes CAWKRQGNEKLFF.